This TCR beta chain was observed in a study of T cells in Graves' hyperthyroidism and ophthalmopathy. General observations from the study: Most clonotypes expanded in thyroid above 0.001 were likewise present in blood.

Amplified TCR beta CDR3 regions derived from RNA transcripts. A set of HTBI primers served as the primers for a first-round RT-PCR of the TCR CDR3. TCRdb analysed the multiplex PCR reads with MiXCR anew, one entry per CDR3 protein. The sample comprises 250,000 to 350,000 distinct CDR3 sequences, around 16% of which are singletons, and around 34% rests with the top ten. The CDR3 is 11 residues long. V dropped 4 bases and J dropped 5 bases, with 5 bases sitting between them. CDR1 MNHNS and CDR2 SASEGT come from the germline V gene. This clonotype was seen a few times. Antigen unknown. Given the absence of the conserved phenylalanine or tryptophan at the CDR3 end, a read error is likely. If no ophthalmopathy progression occurred within 18 months, Graves' hyperthyroidism was stable.

The sample taken for sequencing was blood. This TCR derives from a man aged 30 to 45 with Graves' hyperthyroidism. The V gene is TRBV6-1, the J gene TRBJ1-1, with D uncertain. The CDR3 sequence: CASSVRTEAFL. The CDR3 coding sequence is TGTGCCAGCAGTGTTCGGACTGAAGCTTTCCTT.